Below are 20 T cell receptor beta chains sequenced from a single sample in a study of tumor and adjacent non-tumor tissue in lung cancer. The template was RNA from unsorted bulk tissue. Distant lung tissue was collected more than 3 cm away from the tumor edge. The library came from three nested PCR rounds adapted from ARM-PCR protocols. MiXCR was run by TCRdb on the multiplex PCR reads, yielding one entry per CDR3 protein. The sample has some 51,000 distinct CDR3 sequences, around 59% seen once. The source material was distant non-tumor lung tissue. The receptor set was obtained from a woman in her 70s with non-small cell lung cancer.

On this clonotype: Germline and junction disagree at one end, which may indicate a read error. The V call is TRBV4-1, the J call TRBJ1-1, with D maybe TRBD1 (5 bases). The V gene's germline CDR1 is MGHRA and CDR2 YSYEKL. The CDR3 has 16 amino acids. The CDR3 DNA is TGCGCCGGCAGCCAAATGGGTCAGGGTGTTGACACTGAAGCTTTCTTT. Translated, it gives CAGSQMGQGVDTEAFF.

In regard to this clonotype: A much bigger clone sits one base away, suggesting this may be a read error. V usage is TRBV12-5 and J usage is TRBJ2-3, with D unresolved. Trimming stripped 4 bases from V and 2 bases from J, with 4 bases between. Per germline, CDR1 LGHNT and CDR2 FRNRAP. This CDR3 region has 12 residues. This chain's CDR3 is CASGWYTDTQYF. CDR3 DNA sequence: TGTGCTAGTGGTTGGTACACAGATACGCAGTATTTT.

J is TRBJ1-2 and V is TRBV6-5, with D unresolved. V lost 6 bases and J 4 bases, leaving 21 bases between the germline ends. The CDR3 extends over 16 amino acids. Germline assignment: CDR1 MNHEY and CDR2 SVGAGI. CDR3 sequence reads: CASRTPEARGSYGYTF. CDR3 in DNA: TGTGCCAGCAGGACTCCTGAGGCTAGAGGGAGCTATGGCTACACCTTC.

With respect to this clonotype: One end of the junction varies from germline; a read error may be responsible. The rearrangement uses TRBV6-1 and TRBJ2-2, with a possible D match to TRBD2 (7 bases). CDR1 and CDR2 (germline): MNHNS, SASEGT. The CDR3 is 16 amino acids. The CDR3 bases are TGTGCCAGCACCATATCACAGGGACTAATGGCCGGGGAGCTGTTCTTT. Protein sequence: CASTISQGLMAGELFF.

As concerns this clonotype: The CDR3 does not end in the conserved phenylalanine or tryptophan, so this is likely a read error. This rearrangement joins TRBV4-1 to TRBJ2-1; D is undetermined. CDR3 size: 14 residues. Per germline, CDR1 MGHRA and CDR2 YSYEKL. The CDR3 nucleotides are TGCACCAGCAGCCAAGATTCGAACTACAATGAGCAGTTCTTA. This translates into CTSSQDSNYNEQFL.

This clonotype was counted at least ten times. The J gene is TRBJ2-7, the V gene TRBV20-1; 12 nucleotides agree with TRBD2. The CDR3 is 14 residues long. Germline-derived CDR1 and CDR2 are DFQATT and SNEGSKA (reference sequence). CDR3 loop: CSTPLAGGLYEQYF. In nucleotides, the CDR3 is TGCAGCACCCCTCTAGCGGGAGGGCTGTACGAGCAGTACTTC.

With regard to this clonotype: Relative to the germline gene, one junction end is altered; a read error may explain this. The rearrangement joins TRBV6-1 to TRBJ2-3; maybe TRBD1 (6 bases). Per the germline V gene, CDR1 is MNHNS and CDR2 is SASEGT. The CDR3 sequence is 14 residues long. This chain's CDR3 is CASSEPTRTDMEYF. CDR3 in DNA: TGTGCTAGCAGTGAACCTACCCGGACAGATATGGAGTATTTT.

This clonotype appeared a few times. The V gene is TRBV5-1, the J gene TRBJ2-2, with D possibly TRBD1 on 6 matching bases. The V and J ends lost 0 bases and 0 bases respectively, with 6 bases between them. CDR1 is SGHRS and CDR2 is YFSETQ in the germline V gene. The CDR3 totals 15 residues. The DNA for the CDR3 is TGCGCCAGCAGCTTGGGGGACACGAACACCGGGGAGCTGTTTTTT. Translation gives CASSLGDTNTGELFF.

About this clonotype itself: A much larger clonotype is one base distant, so this may be a read error. This chain joins TRBV5-1 and TRBJ2-7; no clear D gene. Germline lookup yields CDR1 SGHRS and CDR2 YFSETQ. Trimming took 4 bases from V and 4 from J, leaving 12 bases between them. The CDR3 extends over 13 amino acids. CDR3 in DNA: TGCGCCAGCAGCGGCTCGGCACTGTACGAGCAGTACTTC. Its protein is CASSGSALYEQYF.

In this sample, this clonotype turned up a few times. The germline gene is not matched at one end of the junction; a read error may be the cause. V usage is TRBV20-1 and J usage is TRBJ2-1, with 7 nucleotides matching TRBD1. In germline, CDR1 is DFQATT, CDR2 SNEGSKA (reference sequence). The CDR3 sequence is 14 residues long. The CDR3 DNA reads as TGCAGTGTAAACAGGGGTGTTGTGTTCGATGAGCAGTTATTC. It is translated as CSVNRGVVFDEQLF.

Comment on this clonotype: Since a much larger clone is just one base distant, this may be a read error. The chain joins TRBV28 to TRBJ1-2; D unresolved. Germline CDR1 MDHEN, CDR2 SYDVKM. CDR3 length: 15 residues. The CDR3 loop reads CASCFWEPGGYGYTF. Here the CDR3 DNA reads TGTGCCAGCTGTTTCTGGGAACCTGGAGGGTATGGCTACACCTTC.

This clonotype was detected only a few times. A clone one base away is much larger, so this may be a read error. The gene calls are TRBV12-3 or TRBV12-4 and TRBJ1-2, with 10 positions matching TRBD1. The CDR3 sequence is 14 residues long. Trimming cost V 5 bases and J 3 bases; bases outside gene matches: 3. The CDR3 region is CASSIGQGDYGYTF. The CDR3 DNA reads as TGTGCCAGCAGTATTGGACAGGGGGACTATGGCTACACCTTC.

This clonotype showed up just a few times. The chain uses TRBV7-2 and TRBJ2-6; D possibly uses TRBD1 or TRBD2 (5 bases each). This CDR3 comprises 15 residues. Germline V gives CDR1 SGHTA, CDR2 FQGNSA. Trimming took 7 bases from V and 3 from J, leaving 13 bases between them. The CDR3 DNA reads TGTGCCAGCACCAATGGGGACGTTGGGGCCAACGTCCTGACTTTC. Encoded protein: CASTNGDVGANVLTF.

With regard to this clonotype: Sequence at one end of the junction differs from germline and may be a read error. The rearrangement uses TRBV12-3 or TRBV12-4 and TRBJ2-7, with D hard to call. The CDR3 is 16 residues long. In nucleotides, the CDR3 is TGTGCGAGCAGTATCCGGTCCCGACCTGCCCCTAGTGAGCGGTACTTC. It specifies CASSIRSRPAPSERYF.

This clonotype was seen only a few times. Its ends do not fully match the called genes, so a read error is possible. The chain is built from TRBV29-1 and TRBJ1-1; D gene ambiguous. The germline V gene has CDR1 SQVTM and CDR2 ANQGSEA. CDR3 length equals 14 residues. The CDR3 DNA sequence: TGCAGTGTTGAAACGGTGATCAGGAACACTGAAGCTTTCTTT. Its protein product is CSVETVIRNTEAFF.

Worth noting for this clonotype: This sequence may be a read error, since a much larger clone differs from it by one base. J is TRBJ2-2 and V is TRBV6-1; D is ambiguous. V shed 8 bases and J shed 6 bases, with 4 bases lying between them. This CDR3 has 10 residues. In germline, CDR1 is MNHNS, CDR2 SASEGT. The CDR3, as DNA: TGTGCCAGCGGATCCGGGGAGCTGTTTTTT. Protein: CASGSGELFF.

Concerning this clonotype itself: This CDR3 fails to terminate in the conserved phenylalanine or tryptophan, so it likely reflects a read error. CDR3 DNA: TGTGTCAGCAGTTACACACCGACTAGCGGGAGGGACAATGAGCAGTTCCTC. It encodes CVSSYTPTSGRDNEQFL. V gene TRBV6-5 combines with J gene TRBJ2-1; 14 bases are a match to TRBD2. CDR1 MNHEY and CDR2 SVGAGI come from the germline V gene. The CDR3 loop spans 17 amino acids.

This sequence joins TRBV5-4 and TRBJ2-5; TRBD2 agrees at 9 bases. The CDR3 has 13 amino acids. Germline CDR1 reads SGHNT; CDR2 reads YYREEE (reference sequence). Trimming took 6 bases from V and 4 from J; bases not matched to a gene: 4. Here the CDR3 DNA reads TGTGCCAGCATCGCGACTAGCGGAGAGACCCAGTACTTC. It translates to CASIATSGETQYF. Combining the CDR3 with reference TRBV5-4 and TRBJ2-5 gives the whole variable domain ETGVTQSPTHLIKTRGQQVTLRCSSQSGHNTVSWYQQALGQGPQFIFQYYREEENGRGNFPPRFSGLQFPNYSSELNVNALELDDSALYLCASIATSGETQYFGPGTRLLVL.

This clonotype appeared a few times. This clone may be a read error of a much larger clone one base away. The chain uses TRBV13 and TRBJ2-5, with D perhaps matching TRBD1 (6 bases). V lost 7 bases to trimming and J lost 3 bases, with 15 bases between them. The CDR3 sequence is 14 residues long. Germline loops: CDR1 PRHDT, CDR2 FYEKMQ (reference sequence). The chain's CDR3 is CASNRRDIKETQYF. The CDR3 region has the DNA TGTGCCAGCAACCGACGGGACATAAAAGAGACCCAGTACTTC.

Turning to this clonotype: At one end, the junction sequence differs from germline, possibly due to a read error. J is TRBJ2-3 and V is TRBV28; 9 bases are shared with TRBD2. The CDR3 has 16 residues. The germline V gene has CDR1 MDHEN and CDR2 SYDVKM. CDR3: CVSSLSLAGTEDTQYF. CDR3 sequence (DNA): TGTGTCAGCAGTTTATCCCTAGCGGGAACCGAAGATACGCAGTATTTT.